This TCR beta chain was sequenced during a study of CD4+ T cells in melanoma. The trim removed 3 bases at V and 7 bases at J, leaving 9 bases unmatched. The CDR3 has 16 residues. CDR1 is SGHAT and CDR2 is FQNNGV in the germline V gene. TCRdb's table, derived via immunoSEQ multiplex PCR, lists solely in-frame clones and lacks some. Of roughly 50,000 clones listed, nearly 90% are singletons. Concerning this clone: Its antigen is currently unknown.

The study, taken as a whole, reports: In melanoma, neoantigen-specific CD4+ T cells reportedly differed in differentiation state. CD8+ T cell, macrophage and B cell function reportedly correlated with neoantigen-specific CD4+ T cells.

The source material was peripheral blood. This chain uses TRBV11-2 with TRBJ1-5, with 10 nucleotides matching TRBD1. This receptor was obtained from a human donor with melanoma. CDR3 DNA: TGTGCCAGCAGCTTGGGGACAGGGGCGAGGGGACAGCCCCAGCATTTT. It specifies CASSLGTGARGQPQHF.